The present entry profiles one T cell receptor (beta chain) with its context. This sample is part of a study of blood T cell repertoires in COVID-19. This CDR3 has 15 residues. The germline V gene has CDR1 LGHNA and CDR2 YSLEER. V shed 4 bases and J shed 3 bases, with 12 bases lying between them. The table came from immunoSEQ multiplex PCR; TCRdb's copy has only in-frame clones and leaves some out. The data show about 200,000 clones, approximately 86% seen once. V usage is TRBV4-3 and J usage is TRBJ1-4; maybe TRBD1 (5 bases). The source is a woman aged 40 to 50 with acute COVID-19. Specimen: PBMCs or T cells enriched from blood (not recorded which). DNA for the CDR3: TGCGCCAGCAGCCTAGAGACAGACCCTAATGAAAAACTGTTTTTT. Translated: CASSLETDPNEKLFF.